These 21 T cell receptor beta chains came from one sample sequenced in a study of technical replicates of blood from a few donors. The table came from immunoSEQ multiplex PCR; TCRdb's copy has only in-frame clones and leaves some out. This sample has over 60,000 clones, with 85% to 95% found just once. The specimen was T cells isolated from PBMCs. Receptor source: a human donor in good health.

This chain connects TRBV25-1 to TRBJ1-1; 8 bases match TRBD1. The CDR3 contains 15 residues. Germline loops: CDR1 MGHDK, CDR2 SYGVNS. V gave up 9 bases and J gave up 0 bases; unmatched junction bases: 9. CDR3 nucleotides: TGTGCCAGTCGACAGGGGATTTCGGTGAACACTGAAGCTTTCTTT. This encodes CASRQGISVNTEAFF.

This clone showed up just a few times. The V and J genes are TRBV10-3 and TRBJ1-1; 8 bases are a match to TRBD1. Germline CDR1 is ENHRY and CDR2 is SYGVKD. The CDR3 loop spans 16 amino acids. V lost 0 bases, J lost 8 bases, and 11 bases stayed unmatched. For the CDR3, the DNA is TGTGCCATCAGTGAGTCGAGGACAGGGCACTCGGTGGAAGCTTTCTTT. Protein: CAISESRTGHSVEAFF.

The chain is built from TRBV4-1 and TRBJ1-1, with D possibly TRBD1 on 6 matching bases. Trimming removed 11 bases from V and 1 base from J, with 11 bases in between. The CDR3 is made up of 12 amino acids. Germline CDR1 MGHRA, CDR2 YSYEKL. DNA of the CDR3: TGCGCCTCGGGAGGGGGGAACACTGAAGCTTTCTTT. The encoded protein is CASGGGNTEAFF.

The genes are TRBV27 and TRBJ2-7; 9 nucleotides agree with TRBD1. The germline gives CDR1 MNHEY, CDR2 SMNVEV (reference sequence). Trimming removed 4 bases from V and 2 bases from J; junction bases left unmatched: 3. CDR3 size: 14 residues. The DNA of the CDR3 is TGTGCCAGCAGTTCGGGACAGGGACCCTACGAGCAGTACTTC. It translates to CASSSGQGPYEQYF.

The chain is built from TRBV28 and TRBJ1-2, with D possibly being TRBD1 (6 bases). CDR3 size: 16 residues. V lost 0 bases and J lost 3, with 14 bases in between. Germline lookup yields CDR1 MDHEN and CDR2 SYDVKM. The CDR3 region is CASSLWVQGVDYGYTF. The CDR3 bases are TGTGCCAGCAGTTTATGGGTACAGGGTGTAGACTATGGCTACACCTTC.

V usage is TRBV7-8 and J usage is TRBJ2-5; D is possibly TRBD2 (6 bases). Germline V gene sequence: CDR1 SGHVS, CDR2 FQNEAQ. The CDR3 consists of 14 residues. V gave up 4 bases and J gave up 2 bases, with 11 bases separating them. The CDR3 sequence: CASSSRDWQETQYF. Written as DNA, the CDR3 is TGTGCCAGCAGCTCCCGGGACTGGCAAGAGACCCAGTACTTC.

The chain's CDR3 is CASSLSSYNEQFF. CDR3 nucleotides: TGTGCCAGCAGTTTATCGTCATACAATGAGCAGTTCTTC. The chain is built from TRBV27 and TRBJ2-1; D not resolved. The V end was cut by 0 bases, the J end by 4 bases, with 4 bases between. CDR1 and CDR2 (germline): MNHEY, SMNVEV (reference sequence). This CDR3 has 13 amino acids.

The chain couples TRBV11-1 to TRBJ2-3, with 9 bases that match TRBD2. This CDR3 is built from 15 residues. The V gene's germline CDR1 is SGHAT and CDR2 FQDESV (reference sequence). V shed 8 bases, J shed 5 bases, and the junction held 11 bases outside the gene matches. The CDR3 sequence: CASGPKSSGRDTQYF. DNA for the CDR3: TGTGCCAGCGGGCCTAAGAGTAGCGGGAGAGATACGCAGTATTTT.

The chain couples TRBV4-2 to TRBJ1-5; no clear D. The V end was cut by 0 bases, the J end by 2 bases, with 17 bases between. CDR1 and CDR2 from the germline V gene are LGHNA and YNFKEQ. This CDR3 is 18 amino acids long. As DNA, the CDR3 is TGTGCCAGCAGCCAAGAAAATCTATGGGCCGTCGGCAATCAGCCCCAGCATTTT. It translates to CASSQENLWAVGNQPQHF.

This chain joins TRBV20-1 and TRBJ1-1; no clear D gene. CDR1 and CDR2 (germline): DFQATT, SNEGSKA (reference sequence). CDR3 length: 11 amino acids. The V and J ends lost 6 bases and 11 bases respectively, with 16 bases between them. CDR3 amino acids: CSALMENSAFF. The CDR3 nucleotides are TGCAGTGCGTTGATGGAGAATTCGGCTTTCTTT.

In its sample, this clone was seen once. The V and J genes are TRBV27 and TRBJ2-7; a possible D gene is TRBD2 (6 bases). Germline loops: CDR1 MNHEY, CDR2 SMNVEV (reference sequence). The CDR3 length is 15 residues. The germline V and J ends were trimmed by 2 bases and 3 bases, with 14 bases remaining between them. The CDR3 nucleotides are TGTGCCAGCAGTTTAGCGGGACTCGGAATCTACGAGCAGTACTTC. As protein: CASSLAGLGIYEQYF.

This clone showed up just once. The rearrangement joins TRBV2 to TRBJ2-3, with 9 positions matching TRBD2. The CDR3 totals 14 residues. The V gene end was trimmed by 6 bases and the J gene end by 5 bases; junction bases not matched to a gene: 6. Germline CDR1 reads SNHLY; CDR2 reads FYNNEI. The CDR3 nucleotides are TGTGCCAGCAGGATAGCGGGAGTGGTAGATACGCAGTATTTT. Translated: CASRIAGVVDTQYF.

The V and J genes are TRBV9 and TRBJ2-1; TRBD2 aligns across 12 bases. The CDR3 length is 15 residues. V lost 4 bases, J lost 4 bases, and 3 bases stayed unmatched. Germline V gives CDR1 SGDLS, CDR2 YYNGEE. The CDR3 DNA is TGTGCCAGCAGCACCGGACTAGCGGGATACAATGAGCAGTTCTTC. This encodes CASSTGLAGYNEQFF. Filled out from reference TRBV9 and TRBJ2-1, the complete variable domain reads DSGVTQTPKHLITATGQRVTLRCSPRSGDLSVYWYQQSLDQGLQFLIQYYNGEERAKGNILERFSAQQFPDLHSELNLSSLELGDSALYFCASSTGLAGYNEQFFGPGTRLTVL.

As DNA, the CDR3 is TGCGCCAGCAGCTTAGGGGACGAGCAGTACTTC. It specifies CASSLGDEQYF. The rearrangement uses TRBV5-1 and TRBJ2-7; possible D gene TRBD1, 5 bases. Germline loops: CDR1 SGHRS, CDR2 YFSETQ. The CDR3 spans 11 residues. V was cut by 2 bases and J by 5 bases, with 5 bases left in between. Filled out from reference TRBV5-1 and TRBJ2-7, the complete variable domain reads KAGVTQTPRYLIKTRGQQVTLSCSPISGHRSVSWYQQTPGQGLQFLFEYFSETQRNKGNFPGRFSGRQFSNSRSEMNVSTLELGDSALYLCASSLGDEQYFGPGTRLTVT.

The CDR3 DNA reads as TGCGCCAGCAGCTTGATGCGGGAGGGCAATGAGCAGTTCTTC. Translation gives CASSLMREGNEQFF. V usage is TRBV5-1 and J usage is TRBJ2-1; TRBD2 matches 9 bases. The CDR3 consists of 14 residues. V shed 1 base and J 6 bases; nucleotides not matched to a gene: 2. Germline V gene lookup returns CDR1 SGHRS and CDR2 YFSETQ.

The chain carries TRBV5-5 and TRBJ1-6; 8 nucleotides line up with TRBD1. In germline, CDR1 is SGHKS, CDR2 YYEKEE (reference sequence). V gave up 5 bases and J gave up 10 bases; unmatched junction bases: 14. The CDR3 has 16 amino acids. This chain's CDR3 is CASRSPGTGVGSPLHF. The CDR3 coding sequence is TGTGCCAGCAGGTCCCCCGGGACAGGAGTAGGATCACCCCTCCACTTT. The full variable domain, completed using reference TRBV5-5 and TRBJ1-6, is DAGVTQSPTHLIKTRGQQVTLRCSPISGHKSVSWYQQVLGQGPQFIFQYYEKEERGRGNFPDRFSARQFPNYSSELNVNALLLGDSALYLCASRSPGTGVGSPLHFGNGTRLTVT.

The V call is TRBV15, the J call TRBJ2-5; perhaps TRBD2 as D (5 bases). V was cut by 4 bases and J by 5 bases, with 20 bases left in between. The germline CDR1 and CDR2 sequences are LNHNV and YYDKDF (reference sequence). There are 16 residues in the CDR3. CDR3 residues: CATSNSAGGWVETQYF. CDR3 DNA: TGTGCCACCAGCAACTCCGCCGGCGGGTGGGTTGAGACCCAGTACTTC.

The chain couples TRBV6-5 to TRBJ2-7, with D possibly matching TRBD1 (6 bases). V shed 6 bases and J shed 4 bases, with 10 bases lying between them. The CDR3 contains 12 residues. The V gene's germline CDR1 is MNHEY and CDR2 SVGAGI. CDR3: CASSSTGYEQYF. The CDR3 DNA follows: TGTGCCAGCAGCTCCACAGGGTACGAGCAGTACTTC.

The J gene is TRBJ1-1, the V gene TRBV5-1; D perhaps matches TRBD1 (6 bases). The CDR3 is made up of 15 amino acids. Germline loops: CDR1 SGHRS, CDR2 YFSETQ. V lost 4 bases, J lost 4 bases, and 17 bases lay in between. CDR3 region: CASSRGTGTTTEAFF. The CDR3 DNA reads TGCGCCAGCAGCCGCGGAACAGGGACTACCACTGAAGCTTTCTTT.

The chain uses TRBV25-1 and TRBJ1-2, with a weak D call TRBD1 (6 bases). Germline-derived CDR1 and CDR2 are MGHDK and SYGVNS. The CDR3 runs 14 residues. Trimming cost V 8 bases and J 2 bases, with 15 bases left between them. This CDR3 reads CASCPADRNYGYTF. The CDR3 bases are TGTGCCAGCTGCCCGGCGGACAGAAACTATGGCTACACCTTC.

V usage is TRBV11-2 and J usage is TRBJ2-1; TRBD2 matches 10 bases. Trimming removed 3 bases from V and 5 bases from J; junction bases left unmatched: 4. This CDR3 has 15 residues. Germline loops: CDR1 SGHAT, CDR2 FQNNGV. CDR3: CASSFGLAADNEQFF. The CDR3 nucleotides are TGTGCCAGCAGCTTCGGACTAGCGGCTGACAATGAGCAGTTCTTC.